The clone carrying this T cell receptor (beta chain) was counted ten times or more. The sample is drawn from a study of kidney transplant recipient with SARS-CoV-2 infection. The CDR3 has 16 residues. Trimming cost V 0 bases and J 5 bases, with 13 bases left between them. Germline lookup yields CDR1 LGHDT and CDR2 YNNKEL (reference sequence). MiXCR, run by TCRdb on the reads, gives a single entry per CDR3 protein. The table has under 250,000 distinct CDR3 sequences, 25% to 30% seen once. The sequence derives from a male patient younger than 45 who had COVID-19 and was a kidney transplant recipient. Some T cells may trace back to the graft donor. Sequenced here: a blood sample, sampled at baseline and on roughly day 110 from a kidney transplant recipient. This chain uses TRBV3-1 with TRBJ2-2; D may be TRBD2 (5 bases). The CDR3 DNA is TGTGCCAGCAGCCAAGAGGTCTACGGGGAAACCGGGGAGCTGTTTTTT. This codes for CASSQEVYGETGELFF.